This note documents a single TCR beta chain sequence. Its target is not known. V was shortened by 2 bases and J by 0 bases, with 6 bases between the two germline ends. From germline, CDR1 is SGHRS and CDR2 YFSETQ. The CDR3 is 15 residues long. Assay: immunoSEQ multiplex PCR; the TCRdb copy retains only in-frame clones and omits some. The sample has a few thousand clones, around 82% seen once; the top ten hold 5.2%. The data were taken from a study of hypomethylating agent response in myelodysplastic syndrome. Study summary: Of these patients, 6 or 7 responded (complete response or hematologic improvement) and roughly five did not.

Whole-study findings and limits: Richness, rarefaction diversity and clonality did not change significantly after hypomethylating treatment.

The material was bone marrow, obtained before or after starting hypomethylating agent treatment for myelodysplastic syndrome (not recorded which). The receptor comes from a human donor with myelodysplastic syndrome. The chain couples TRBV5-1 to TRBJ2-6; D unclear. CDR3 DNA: TGCGCCAGCAGCTTAGGGCACTCTGGGGCCAACGTCCTGACTTTC. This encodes CASSLGHSGANVLTF.